This entry lists 18 T cell receptor beta chains sequenced from one sample in a study of blood T cell repertoires in COVID-19. Generated by immunoSEQ multiplex PCR, the TCRdb table keeps only in-frame clones and is missing some. The profile shows a few hundred thousand clones, over 75% of them singletons. Sequencing was done on a sample of peripheral blood. Receptors were obtained from a man between 25 and 39 years old who had recovered from COVID-19.

The CDR3 sequence: CASSVDRTNQPQHF. CDR3 DNA: TGCGCCAGCAGTGTGGACAGAACCAATCAGCCCCAGCATTTT. This chain links TRBV10-2 with TRBJ1-5, with D perhaps TRBD1 (6 bases). This CDR3 is 14 amino acids long. V lost 4 bases, J lost 3 bases, and 10 bases lay in between. Germline assignment: CDR1 WSHSY and CDR2 SAAADI.

The gene calls are TRBV7-2 and TRBJ1-3; maybe TRBD1 (6 bases). The CDR3 runs 15 residues. The germline CDR1 and CDR2 sequences are SGHTA and FQGNSA. The V end was cut by 5 bases, the J end by 0 bases, with 11 bases between. In DNA form, the CDR3 reads TGTGCCAGCAGCCCCAGGGGAAGCTCTGGAAACACCATATATTTT. It translates to CASSPRGSSGNTIYF.

V and J are TRBV7-9 and TRBJ1-2, with 7 bases aligning to TRBD1. The trim removed 5 bases at V and 4 bases at J, leaving 13 bases unmatched. This CDR3 region has 16 residues. In germline, CDR1 is SEHNR, CDR2 FQNEAQ (reference sequence). CDR3 sequence reads: CASSRGQLVNFYGYTF. The CDR3 coding sequence is TGTGCCAGCAGCCGGGGACAGCTCGTCAACTTCTATGGCTACACCTTC.

The genes are TRBV5-4 and TRBJ2-7; TRBD2 matches at 11 bases. After removal of 3 bases from V and 0 bases from J, the junction contained 5 bases not matched to a gene. There are 16 residues in the CDR3. CDR1 SGHNT and CDR2 YYREEE come from the germline V gene (reference sequence). The CDR3 nucleotides read TGTGCCAGCAGCTCCGGACTAGCGGGTGCCTCCTACGAGCAGTACTTC. Protein: CASSSGLAGASYEQYF.

V usage is TRBV28 and J usage is TRBJ2-4, with D unresolved. The CDR3 extends over 16 amino acids. The germline V gene has CDR1 MDHEN and CDR2 SYDVKM. With 6 bases removed from V and 0 bases from J, the gap between germline ends came to 15 bases. The CDR3 DNA reads as TGTGCCAGCAGCCAATGGTTGCTACTAGCCAAAAACATTCAGTACTTC. Translation: CASSQWLLLAKNIQYF.

The J gene is TRBJ1-3, the V gene TRBV7-9, with TRBD1 matching 9 bases. J gave up 5 bases and V 3 bases, and 11 bases lay outside the gene matches. This CDR3 comprises 17 residues. Germline lookup yields CDR1 SEHNR and CDR2 FQNEAQ (reference sequence). The CDR3 reads CASSFSFGQGRRNTIYF. The CDR3 DNA reads as TGTGCCAGCAGCTTCTCATTCGGACAGGGGAGGAGAAACACCATATATTTT.

The chain employs TRBV11-2 and TRBJ1-6; possibly TRBD1 for D (5 bases). Trimming took off 3 bases at V and 10 bases at J, with 10 bases between the two ends. Germline-derived CDR1 and CDR2 are SGHAT and FQNNGV. The CDR3 sequence is 13 residues long. CDR3 bases: TGTGCCAGCAGCTTTGGCAGGGCGTCACCCCTCCACTTT. This sequence encodes CASSFGRASPLHF.

The chain uses TRBV5-4 and TRBJ2-1; TRBD2 might be the D (5 bases). The ends were cut back, 2 bases at V and 5 bases at J, with 14 bases in the middle. Per the germline V gene, CDR1 is SGHNT and CDR2 is YYREEE (reference sequence). The CDR3 covers 15 residues. The chain's CDR3 is CASSLPGSVHNEQFF. The CDR3 coding sequence is TGTGCCAGCAGCTTACCGGGATCAGTCCACAATGAGCAGTTCTTC.

This clone was detected once. The chain employs TRBV5-4 and TRBJ1-1; unclear D gene. V lost 4 bases and J lost 4, with 17 bases in between. CDR3 length: 15 residues. Germline V CDR1 and CDR2: SGHNT, YYREEE (reference sequence). The CDR3 DNA is TGTGCCAGCAGCGCTACCGGGAGTGCGGGCACTGAAGCTTTCTTT. It encodes CASSATGSAGTEAFF.

The chain couples TRBV19 to TRBJ2-2; D may be TRBD2 (6 bases). CDR1 LNHDA and CDR2 SQIVND come from the germline V gene (reference sequence). This CDR3 is built from 15 residues. V lost 3 bases, J lost 4 bases, and 12 bases lay in between. The CDR3: CASSIQPGGTGELFF. CDR3 coding DNA: TGTGCCAGTAGTATCCAGCCCGGGGGCACCGGGGAGCTGTTTTTT.

The V and J genes are TRBV28 and TRBJ1-3; possibly TRBD1 for D (5 bases). This CDR3 region has 15 residues. Germline V gives CDR1 MDHEN, CDR2 SYDVKM. V shed 4 bases and J shed 2 bases, with 12 bases lying between them. CDR3 loop: CASSSMGGPGNTIYF. The DNA for the CDR3 is TGTGCCAGCAGTTCAATGGGGGGTCCTGGAAACACCATATATTTT. Using reference TRBV28 and TRBJ1-3 for the parts outside the CDR3, the full variable domain is DVKVTQSSRYLVKRTGEKVFLECVQDMDHENMFWYRQDPGLGLRLIYFSYDVKMKEKGDIPEGYSVSREKKERFSLILESASTNQTSMYLCASSSMGGPGNTIYFGEGSWLTVV.

This chain joins TRBV5-1 and TRBJ1-1; tentatively, D is TRBD1 (6 bases). The CDR3 length is 14 residues. Germline V gives CDR1 SGHRS, CDR2 YFSETQ. Between the trimmed V and J ends, which lost 0 bases and 7 bases, there was a span of 13 bases. CDR3 in DNA: TGCGCCAGCAGCTTGGTGGGGGCCGGAGTTGAAGCTTTCTTT. Its protein product is CASSLVGAGVEAFF.

V usage is TRBV10-3 and J usage is TRBJ2-1; weak D call: TRBD1 (6 bases). Trimming took off 4 bases at V and 6 bases at J, with 22 bases between the two ends. The CDR3 sequence is 17 residues long. Germline V gene data show CDR1 as ENHRY and CDR2 as SYGVKD. This CDR3 is CAISVHGGRSSGNEQFF. The CDR3 coding sequence is TGTGCCATCAGTGTCCATGGGGGCAGATCCTCGGGCAATGAGCAGTTCTTC.

This chain joins TRBV7-9 and TRBJ1-6, with D perhaps matching TRBD1 (6 bases). CDR1 and CDR2 (germline): SEHNR, FQNEAQ (reference sequence). V lost 5 bases to trimming and J lost 7 bases, with 15 bases between them. The CDR3 has 15 residues. The CDR3 region has the DNA TGTGCCAGCAGCAACTGGGGCAGGGGCAATTCACCCCTCCACTTT. Translation: CASSNWGRGNSPLHF.

The J gene is TRBJ1-2, the V gene TRBV7-3, with a possible D match to TRBD1 (5 bases). The V gene lost 5 bases and the J gene lost 4 bases, with 11 bases spanning the gap. The CDR3 is 13 amino acids. Germline V lookup: CDR1 SGHTA, CDR2 FQGTGA. The CDR3 reads CASSPQGAYGYTF. CDR3 sequence (DNA): TGTGCCAGCAGCCCGCAGGGTGCCTATGGCTACACCTTC.

The chain recombines TRBV5-1 with TRBJ2-4; a possible D gene is TRBD1 (6 bases). The CDR3 is made up of 15 amino acids. The germline V and J ends were trimmed by 4 bases and 6 bases, with 17 bases remaining between them. CDR1 is SGHRS, CDR2 YFSETQ, per germline. The CDR3 DNA follows: TGCGCCAGCAGCCAAGACGGGACATTCGGAAACATTCAGTACTTC. Amino acids: CASSQDGTFGNIQYF.

The chain links TRBV7-9 to TRBJ2-5, with 8 bases aligning to TRBD2. The V and J ends lost 11 bases and 1 base, in that order; junction bases with no gene match: 6. Per the germline V gene, CDR1 is SEHNR and CDR2 is FQNEAQ (reference sequence). The CDR3 is made up of 13 amino acids. CDR3 region: CAYSGAAQETQYF. CDR3 bases: TGTGCCTATAGCGGGGCTGCCCAAGAGACCCAGTACTTC.

The rearrangement uses TRBV28 and TRBJ2-7; possibly TRBD2 for D (5 bases). There are 14 residues in the CDR3. Trimming pared 10 bases from V and 4 bases from J, leaving 20 bases between. The germline V gene has CDR1 MDHEN and CDR2 SYDVKM. The CDR3 protein is CATSEGVARYEQYV. In DNA form, the CDR3 reads TGTGCCACTAGTGAGGGTGTCGCTCGGTACGAGCAGTACGTC.